This TCR beta chain was observed in a study of blood T cell repertoires in COVID-19. This CDR3 contains 15 residues. The V gene end was trimmed by 4 bases and the J gene end by 3 bases; junction bases not matched to a gene: 7. In germline, CDR1 is SGHKS, CDR2 YYEKEE (reference sequence). The data were produced by immunoSEQ multiplex PCR, yet TCRdb's version contains in-frame clones alone and is incomplete. The repertoire holds 200,000 to 250,000 clones, roughly 80% seen once, with 1.3% in the top ten. This clone was counted only a few times. This sequence originates from a woman aged 40 to 50 with acute COVID-19. V is TRBV5-5 and J is TRBJ2-1; 7 bases are a match to TRBD2. Sequenced sample: PBMCs or T cells enriched from blood (not recorded which). The CDR3 region has the DNA TGTGCCAGCAGCCCTCGGGGGGAACACTACAATGAGCAGTTCTTC. This gives the protein CASSPRGEHYNEQFF.